This T cell receptor beta chain was sequenced in a study of vaccination and CD4 T cells after COVID-19 (dated by TCRdb to between 2021 and 2024). General notes on the study: Convalescent patients had a positive SARS-CoV-2 result on nasal swab PCR, and of these patients, nine had mild disease and one had severe disease. Control cultures used a CEFX viral epitope pool as positive control, an HIV-1 Nef peptide pool as negative control, or no peptide. In 10 COVID-19 convalescent patients and a handful of infection-naive healthy vaccine recipients, the spike-specific CD4+ TCR repertoire before mRNA vaccination was compared with the repertoire after mRNA vaccination. Post-vaccine blood samples were taken a median of approximately 76 days after the second vaccine dose, with a range of roughly 14 to 250 days. Post-COVID blood samples from convalescent patients were collected a median of 101 days after diagnosis, with a range of roughly 35 to 170 days. The convalescent cohort included six males and four females, with two Hispanic individuals, seven Caucasians, two Asians and one multiracial person. For stimulating the cultures, overlapping spike peptide pools were used, derived from SARS-CoV-2 as well as from the common cold coronaviruses HCoV-NL63, HCoV-OC43 and HCoV-229E. Two doses of either the Pfizer-BioNTech BNT162b2 vaccine (n=8) or the Moderna mRNA-1273 vaccine (n=2) were administered to participants.

The meaning of the sample's treatment or condition label: approximately nine-day PBMC culture with coronavirus spike peptide pools or control peptides (ViraFEST assay). The ViraFEST assay was used in the study, in which antigen-specific T cells were expanded with peptide pools and expanded clonotypes were subsequently identified by TCR sequencing. The convalescent patients' positive SARS-CoV-2 PCR tests fell between March and December 2020, which was before the Alpha, Beta and Delta variants emerged in the United States. Each well held around 2.1 million PBMCs cultured with 10 ug/ml peptide pools in IMDM containing approximately 5% human AB serum and roughly 10 IU/ml IL-2. Half of the culture medium was replaced with fresh IL-2-containing medium on days 3 and 7. After about nine days of culture, CD4+ T cells were isolated by negative selection with the EasySep CD4+ T cell isolation kit. Ficoll-Paque Plus gradient centrifugation was used to isolate PBMCs from whole blood, and the isolated PBMCs were then either used fresh or cryopreserved at -140C. Each culture condition was generally run in triplicate wells.

The library was generated by PCR. DNA from cultured CD4+ T cells was subjected to TCR sequencing with the Oncomine TCR Beta short-read assay at the Johns Hopkins FTIC core. The QIAamp micro DNA kit was used to extract genomic DNA from the cultured CD4+ T cells. Oncomine TCR Beta libraries from cultured CD4+ T cells were pooled with unique dual indexes and sequenced on an Illumina iSeq 100. The study's own analysis went as follows. Non-productive sequences were removed, and CDR3s not starting with C, not ending with F or W, or shorter than 7 amino acids were discarded. The MANAFEST web application was used to identify antigen-specific clonotypes by comparing peptide-stimulated wells against reference wells and other culture wells. An FDR below 0.05, an odds ratio above 5, and a productive frequency above 0.1% in at least two of three replicate wells were required for clones to be considered positive. Clonotypes that were significantly expanded in both SARS-CoV-2 spike wells and at least one common cold coronavirus spike condition were defined as cross-reactive. Similarity between CDR3 sequences was evaluated in R version 3.6.1 using Levenshtein distances (stringdist) and unrooted phylogenetic trees (ape). TCRdb trimmed the raw reads at Q25, called clones with MiXCR and kept productive beta chains. Every CDR3 protein is listed once, alongside the most common genes and DNA of its rows. These V and J calls derive from TCRdb rather than the authors' analysis. This sample comprises some 15,000 distinct CDR3 sequences, approximately 57% of them detected only once. Jointly, the top ten make up 9.4% of the sample.

The CDR3 spans 13 residues, from the cysteine through the phenylalanine. This entry keeps only the CDR3 DNA: 39 bases, framed from base 1. As encoded in the germline V gene (reference sequence), CDR1 is GTSNPN while CDR2 is SVGIG. At the junction V is shortened by 2 bases and J by 4 bases; bases outside the gene matches: 3. Beyond this particular receptor, the publication reports: Relatively few convalescent patients were included in the study, and early timepoints after natural infection were not analyzed. Among convalescent patients, a median about 86% of the SARS-CoV-2-reactive clones seen after vaccination appeared only after vaccination, which suggests priming specific to the vaccine. Of the vaccine-specific clones found in convalescent patients, nearly all (304 of 307) were mono-reactive for SARS-CoV-2 spike instead of being cross-reactive with common cold coronaviruses. An increase in the median number of SARS-CoV-2-reactive clonotypes from some 20 after infection to some 38 after vaccination was observed, but the change was not found to be significant.

This clonotype showed up just a few times. Its antigen target is currently unknown. No much larger clone exists at a distance of one base, and base qualities are not known. The receptor's source is a human donor who had recovered from COVID-19. This chain joins TRBV30 to TRBJ1-2; 8 central bases correspond to TRBD1. The sample taken for sequencing was CD4+ T cells from blood, cultured in vitro. In nucleotide form, the sequence is TGTGCCTGGAGTCGGGACAGGCCCTATGGCTACACCTTC. This encodes CAWSRDRPYGYTF.